This TCR beta chain was identified in a study of cytomegalovirus exposure and HLA in healthy donors. For the study at large: The roughly 110 validation repertoires were reported in a later analysis to have been generated on the same platform as the roughly 720 first-cohort repertoires.

A note on this clone: The antigen is unknown.

CDR1 and CDR2 from the germline V gene are MNHEY and SVGAGI. Trimming pared 0 bases from V and 3 bases from J, leaving 11 bases between. This CDR3 region has 16 residues. Study-level results: The study designated about 180 TCR beta chains cytomegalovirus-associated. A later analysis found first-cohort TCR clusters tended to co-occur in the 90 to 150 validation repertoires.

Using immunoSEQ multiplex PCR, the repertoire was profiled, and TCRdb retains in-frame clones only, with some absent. The sample lists 150,000 or so clones, 89% occurring once. This clonotype was obtained from a woman aged 18-29 years in good health and CMV-seronegative. The sample comprised PBMCs. This chain connects TRBV6-5 to TRBJ2-2; a weak D match, TRBD1 (6 bases). Written as DNA, the CDR3 is TGTGCCAGCAGTTACTCGACGACAGGCGACACCGGGGAGCTGTTTTTT. Protein sequence: CASSYSTTGDTGELFF.